These 32 T cell receptor beta chains came from one sample sequenced in a study of beta chain features in type 1 diabetes (dated by TCRdb to the late 2010s). The library relied on the immunoSEQ multiplex PCR assay. The entire isolated RNA was reverse transcribed using the High Capacity cDNA Reverse Transcription Kit, and thus expressed TCRB transcripts were sequenced. TCRdb stores this immuneACCESS table with in-frame sequences only. Part of the clones is absent; in the studies checked, under half of the shortfall reflects unresolved V genes, and no reason is known for the rest. In all, the sample holds under 250,000 clones, and roughly 14% of those were seen once. The top ten clones comprise around 0.025% of the sample. The specimen sequenced was naive CD4+ T cells from blood. The sample's cell subset or site, from its label and the paper: true naive CD4+ T cells. All receptors derive from a woman in her forties in good health.

The table lists this clone with a few counts. This chain connects TRBV10-2 to TRBJ2-3; 8 bases agree with TRBD2. The germline CDR1 and CDR2 sequences are WSHSY and SAAADI. The CDR3 is 15 amino acids. V gave up 2 bases and J gave up 4 bases; unmatched junction bases: 5. CDR3: CASSETSGYPDTQYF. DNA of the CDR3: TGCGCCAGCAGTGAGACTAGCGGATACCCAGATACGCAGTATTTT.

This chain connects TRBV7-6 to TRBJ1-6; D is uncertain. V was clipped by 2 bases and J by 8 bases, with 10 bases between them. CDR3 size: 14 residues. Germline CDR1 and CDR2: SGHVS and FNYEAQ. CDR3 DNA: TGTGCCAGCAGCTTATTTTACAAAGATTCACCCCTCCACTTT. This translates into CASSLFYKDSPLHF.

This clone was counted a few times. The rearrangement links TRBV5-1 to TRBJ2-5; D is ambiguous. Trimming shortened V by 3 bases and J by 0 bases, and 6 bases separated the two germline ends. The germline CDR1 and CDR2 sequences are SGHRS and YFSETQ. CDR3 length equals 13 residues. The CDR3 here is CASSSYYQETQYF. The CDR3, as DNA: TGCGCCAGCAGCTCCTACTACCAAGAGACCCAGTACTTC.

The chain uses TRBV4-3 and TRBJ1-3; unclear D gene. CDR1 is LGHNA and CDR2 is YSLEER in the germline V gene. This CDR3 comprises 15 residues. Trimming took off 0 bases at V and 4 bases at J, with 10 bases between the two ends. CDR3 nucleotide sequence: TGCGCCAGCAGCCAAGATGGGCAGGCGGGAAACACCATATATTTT. This translates into CASSQDGQAGNTIYF.

The chain carries TRBV6-5 and TRBJ2-5; 7 bases line up with TRBD1. Trimming removed 5 bases from V and 4 bases from J; junction bases left unmatched: 1. The CDR3 consists of 12 residues. Germline lookup yields CDR1 MNHEY and CDR2 SVGAGI. The CDR3, as DNA: TGTGCCAGCAGTCGACAGGGAGAGACCCAGTACTTC. As protein: CASSRQGETQYF.

This clone was observed a few times. The chain links TRBV5-1 to TRBJ2-3; 10 bases map to TRBD2. Germline CDR1 reads SGHRS; CDR2 reads YFSETQ. Trimming at V came to 0 bases and at J to 0 bases, leaving 1 base not matched to a gene. The CDR3 is 16 amino acids. CDR3 coding DNA: TGCGCCAGCAGCTTGGCTAGCGGGGGAAGCACAGATACGCAGTATTTT. As protein: CASSLASGGSTDTQYF.

CDR3 region: CASSSGRTSGGDEQFF. In DNA, the CDR3 is TGTGCCAGCAGCTCCGGAAGGACTAGCGGGGGGGATGAGCAGTTCTTC. J is TRBJ2-1 and V is TRBV5-8; TRBD2 matches at 15 bases. Trimming took 3 bases from V and 8 from J; bases not matched to a gene: 6. There are 16 residues in the CDR3. Germline V gene lookup returns CDR1 SGHTS and CDR2 YDEGEE.

This chain links TRBV27 with TRBJ2-5; perhaps TRBD1 as D (5 bases). From germline, CDR1 is MNHEY and CDR2 SMNVEV (reference sequence). V was shortened by 3 bases and J by 5 bases, with 16 bases between the two germline ends. The length of the CDR3 is 15 residues. The DNA for the CDR3 is TGTGCCAGCAGTTTGGGCAGGGCGAGGCCCGAGACCCAGTACTTC. Translated: CASSLGRARPETQYF.

This clone was seen a handful of times. J is TRBJ1-1 and V is TRBV6-6; D is perhaps TRBD1 (6 bases). V was clipped by 8 bases and J by 8 bases, with 24 bases between them. The CDR3 covers 15 residues. Germline CDR1 is MNHNY and CDR2 is SVGAGI (reference sequence). CDR3 bases: TGTGCCAGCTCAAAGGGGGGACGGGGGGAGGTCGAAGCTTTCTTT. Translating gives CASSKGGRGEVEAFF.

This clone occurred a few times. The chain uses TRBV7-2 and TRBJ1-5, with 7 bases fitting TRBD1. The CDR3 contains 15 residues. With V trimmed by 4 bases and J by 7 bases, 10 bases remained unmatched. In germline, CDR1 is SGHTA, CDR2 FQGNSA. The CDR3 reads CASSSPEGAGQPQHF. The CDR3 DNA sequence: TGTGCCAGCAGCTCCCCCGAGGGGGCGGGGCAGCCCCAGCATTTT. Supplemented by reference TRBV7-2 and TRBJ1-5, the full variable domain reads GAGVSQSPSNKVTEKGKDVELRCDPISGHTALYWYRQSLGQGLEFLIYFQGNSAPDKSGLPSDRFSAERTGGSVSTLTIQRTQQEDSAVYLCASSSPEGAGQPQHFGDGTRLSIL.

This rearrangement joins TRBV2 to TRBJ1-6; no clear D. This CDR3 comprises 15 residues. The V gene lost 8 bases and the J gene lost 4 bases, with 15 bases spanning the gap. From germline, CDR1 is SNHLY and CDR2 FYNNEI. This CDR3 is CASVLSVSYNSPLHF. Written as DNA, the CDR3 is TGTGCCAGCGTGCTTAGTGTTTCGTATAATTCACCCCTCCACTTT.

V and J are TRBV19 and TRBJ1-1; D gene uncertain. V lost 6 bases and J lost 7, with 6 bases in between. Germline V gives CDR1 LNHDA, CDR2 SQIVND (reference sequence). The length of the CDR3 is 10 residues. The CDR3 sequence: CASRRGEAFF. The CDR3, as DNA: TGTGCCAGTAGGCGTGGTGAAGCTTTCTTT.

The CDR3 region is CASSQGQVYSNYGYTF. In DNA, the CDR3 is TGCGCCAGCAGCCAGGGACAGGTATACTCTAACTATGGCTACACCTTC. J is TRBJ1-2 and V is TRBV4-1; 8 nucleotides agree with TRBD1. Germline loops: CDR1 MGHRA, CDR2 YSYEKL. V lost 3 bases to trimming and J lost 0 bases; unmatched junction nucleotides: 6. CDR3 length: 16 amino acids.

This chain links TRBV11-3 with TRBJ2-2, with D possibly TRBD2 on 6 matching bases. The CDR3 has 14 residues. V was cut by 5 bases and J by 5 bases, with 12 bases left in between. CDR1 is SGHNT and CDR2 is YENEEA in the germline V gene. The CDR3 here is CASSLGSGTGELFF. DNA for the CDR3: TGTGCCAGCAGCCTAGGGAGCGGGACCGGGGAGCTGTTTTTT.

This chain uses TRBV6-1 with TRBJ2-5; 13 bases line up with TRBD2. Germline V gives CDR1 MNHNS, CDR2 SASEGT. Germline trimming cut 3 bases from V and 7 bases from J; bases unmatched to any gene: 11. The CDR3 spans 17 residues. In DNA, the CDR3 is TGTGCCAGCAGTGACCCGGGACTAGCGGGGAGATCGGGGACCCAGTACTTC. As protein: CASSDPGLAGRSGTQYF.

This clone appeared a few times. J is TRBJ2-3 and V is TRBV6-1, with 14 bases identical to TRBD2. Per germline, CDR1 MNHNS and CDR2 SASEGT. The J segment lost 9 bases and the V segment lost 4 bases, leaving 9 bases of the junction unmatched. The CDR3 extends over 16 amino acids. The CDR3, as DNA: TGTGCCAGCAGTGTCGGGACTAGCGGGGGAGGTGAGACGCAGTATTTT. The encoded protein is CASSVGTSGGGETQYF.

This clone appeared a few times. The V and J genes are TRBV6-6 and TRBJ1-1, with 7 bases fitting TRBD1. With 6 bases clipped from V and 6 bases from J, the junction kept 7 bases outside the gene matches. CDR3 length equals 13 residues. CDR1 is MNHNY and CDR2 is SVGAGI in the germline V gene (reference sequence). The CDR3 sequence is CASRTGVRAEAFF. The CDR3 DNA follows: TGTGCCAGCAGAACAGGGGTTCGGGCTGAAGCTTTCTTT.

The rearrangement uses TRBV4-1 and TRBJ2-2, with D possibly being TRBD1 (6 bases). The CDR3 has 14 residues. Per the germline V gene, CDR1 is MGHRA and CDR2 is YSYEKL. Trimming cost V 3 bases and J 6 bases, with 11 bases left between them. CDR3 in amino acids: CASSQDQGSGELFF. CDR3 nucleotides: TGCGCCAGCAGCCAGGACCAGGGGTCCGGGGAGCTGTTTTTT.

This sequence joins TRBV4-3 and TRBJ1-2; maybe TRBD1 (5 bases). V was clipped by 0 bases and J by 2 bases, with 10 bases between them. The CDR3 spans 15 residues. Germline V gives CDR1 LGHNA, CDR2 YSLEER. This CDR3 is CASSQEPRGNYGYTF. The CDR3, as DNA: TGCGCCAGCAGCCAAGAACCGCGGGGCAACTATGGCTACACCTTC.

The chain is built from TRBV19 and TRBJ2-1; 13 nucleotides agree with TRBD2. Trimming at V came to 3 bases and at J to 2 bases, leaving 4 bases not matched to a gene. This CDR3 has 17 residues. Germline-derived CDR1 and CDR2 are LNHDA and SQIVND (reference sequence). CDR3 sequence (DNA): TGTGCCAGTAGTATCTTAGGACTAGCGGGAGCCTACAATGAGCAGTTCTTC. It codes for CASSILGLAGAYNEQFF.

The gene calls are TRBV18 and TRBJ2-7; D gene ambiguous. V was clipped by 2 bases and J by 6 bases, with 11 bases between them. The length of the CDR3 is 13 residues. The germline V gene encodes CDR1 KGHSH and CDR2 LQKENI. The CDR3 sequence is CASSPSQSSEQYF. CDR3 nucleotide sequence: TGTGCCAGCTCACCATCACAGAGCAGCGAGCAGTACTTC.

This clone showed up just a few times. This sample also contains other DNA sequences that code for the same CDR3. The chain uses TRBV4-3 and TRBJ2-1; 9 positions agree with TRBD2. The CDR3 totals 16 residues. In germline, CDR1 is LGHNA, CDR2 YSLEER. Trimming cost V 1 base and J 2 bases; bases outside gene matches: 3. The CDR3 loop reads CASSQALAGAYNEQFF. CDR3 DNA: TGCGCCAGCAGCCAAGCATTAGCGGGGGCCTACAATGAGCAGTTCTTC.

The chain has TRBV18 and TRBJ2-7; weak D call: TRBD2 (7 bases). Trimming shortened V by 1 base and J by 0 bases, and 10 bases separated the two germline ends. From germline, CDR1 is KGHSH and CDR2 LQKENI. The CDR3 has 15 residues. The CDR3 DNA follows: TGTGCCAGCTCACCACAGGGGGGGACCTCCTACGAGCAGTACTTC. It is translated as CASSPQGGTSYEQYF.

This clone turned up a few times. The DNA for the CDR3 is TGCGCCAGCAGCGTCGACAGGGGGCATGTAGATACGCAGTATTTT. Residues: CASSVDRGHVDTQYF. This chain uses TRBV5-1 with TRBJ2-3; 10 positions agree with TRBD1. V lost 4 bases to trimming and J lost 5 bases; unmatched junction nucleotides: 7. The CDR3 spans 15 residues. Germline V gives CDR1 SGHRS, CDR2 YFSETQ.

The chain combines TRBV6-1 with TRBJ1-2, with D uncertain. The germline V gene encodes CDR1 MNHNS and CDR2 SASEGT. CDR3 length: 11 residues. Trimming took off 8 bases at V and 4 bases at J, with 8 bases between the two ends. The CDR3 region is CASSMSYGYTF. Written as DNA, the CDR3 is TGTGCCAGCTCTATGTCCTATGGCTACACCTTC.

CDR3 in amino acids: CASSVESSSYEQYF. The CDR3 DNA is TGTGCCAGCAGCGTAGAATCTAGCTCCTACGAGCAGTACTTC. This chain uses TRBV9 with TRBJ2-7; D unresolved. V lost 0 bases and J lost 0, with 7 bases in between. The CDR3 sequence is 14 residues long. From germline, CDR1 is SGDLS and CDR2 YYNGEE.

This clone was recorded a few times. The genes are TRBV14 and TRBJ2-7; 9 bases are a match to TRBD1. V gave up 4 bases and J gave up 4 bases; unmatched junction bases: 11. CDR1 SGHDN and CDR2 FVKESK come from the germline V gene. CDR3 length: 16 residues. CDR3: CASSRGAADRGYEQYF. The CDR3 DNA follows: TGTGCCAGCAGCCGAGGGGCCGCGGACAGGGGTTACGAGCAGTACTTC. Full variable domain (outside the CDR3, taken from reference TRBV14 and TRBJ2-7): EAGVTQFPSHSVIEKGQTVTLRCDPISGHDNLYWYRRVMGKEIKFLLHFVKESKQDESGMPNNRFLAERTGGTYSTLKVQPAELEDSGVYFCASSRGAADRGYEQYFGPGTRLTVT.

The chain carries TRBV2 and TRBJ2-5; TRBD2 aligns across 13 bases. Germline CDR1 reads SNHLY; CDR2 reads FYNNEI. The CDR3 consists of 14 residues. Germline trimming cut 6 bases from V and 5 bases from J; bases unmatched to any gene: 3. This CDR3 reads CASSGLAGEETQYF. The CDR3 nucleotides read TGTGCCAGCAGCGGACTAGCGGGGGAGGAGACCCAGTACTTC.

The rearrangement joins TRBV2 to TRBJ2-1, with D perhaps TRBD1 (5 bases). The CDR3 runs to 16 residues. The germline V and J ends were trimmed by 4 bases and 0 bases, with 13 bases remaining between them. Looked up from germline, CDR1 is SNHLY and CDR2 is FYNNEI. The CDR3 DNA is TGTGCCAGCAGTGGGGCAGGGAAAATCTCCTACAATGAGCAGTTCTTC. Protein product: CASSGAGKISYNEQFF.

The rearrangement links TRBV6-1 to TRBJ1-2; D possibly corresponds to TRBD1 (6 bases). CDR1 and CDR2 from the germline V gene are MNHNS and SASEGT. This CDR3 region has 14 residues. Trimming took 4 bases from V and 5 from J, leaving 14 bases between them. The CDR3 protein is CASSAGEWGYGYTF. CDR3 DNA sequence: TGTGCCAGCAGTGCAGGGGAGTGGGGATATGGCTACACCTTC.

The genes are TRBV7-9 and TRBJ2-7; 9 bases agree with TRBD1. Germline V gene sequence: CDR1 SEHNR, CDR2 FQNEAQ (reference sequence). The length of the CDR3 is 18 residues. The V gene end was trimmed by 5 bases and the J gene end by 5 bases; junction bases not matched to a gene: 19. This chain's CDR3 is CASSPFKGYRGLGHEQYF. The DNA of the CDR3 is TGTGCCAGCAGCCCTTTTAAAGGGTACAGGGGGCTGGGACACGAGCAGTACTTC.

The V gene is TRBV5-8, the J gene TRBJ1-5, with TRBD1 identical over 10 bases. CDR1 SGHTS and CDR2 YDEGEE come from the germline V gene. The CDR3 length is 12 residues. Germline trimming cut 4 bases from V and 16 bases from J; bases unmatched to any gene: 8. In DNA, the CDR3 is TGTGCCAGCAGCCCTAGATGGGACAGGGGACATTTT. This codes for CASSPRWDRGHF.